A single sample is the source of the 14 T cell receptor beta chains below, sequenced in a study of technical replicates of blood from a handful of donors. The table came from immunoSEQ multiplex PCR; TCRdb's copy has only in-frame clones and leaves some out. Of about 58,000 clones in the sample, about 95% were seen once. The material sequenced was PBMCs. The source of these receptors is a human donor in good health. Some clones in this sample may be carry-over from other donors' samples.

The V gene is TRBV7-3, the J gene TRBJ1-1, with a weak D call TRBD1 (6 bases). V was shortened by 4 bases and J by 4 bases, with 13 bases between the two germline ends. CDR1 and CDR2 (germline): SGHTA, FQGTGA. The CDR3 consists of 14 residues. The CDR3 nucleotides are TGTGCCAGCAGCTCAAGCAGGGGTAGCACTGAAGCTTTCTTT. It codes for CASSSSRGSTEAFF.

The chain is built from TRBV30 and TRBJ2-3; 7 nucleotides align to TRBD2. This CDR3 is built from 14 residues. V shed 4 bases, J shed 3 bases, and the junction held 7 bases outside the gene matches. CDR1 is GTSNPN, CDR2 SVGIG, per germline (reference sequence). The CDR3 is CAWKRGRGTDTQYF. Written as DNA, the CDR3 is TGTGCCTGGAAACGCGGGAGAGGTACAGATACGCAGTATTTT.

The J gene is TRBJ2-1, the V gene TRBV21-1; the table gives TRBD1 as D, unverified against the DNA. TRBV21-1 is a listed pseudogene. This CDR3 region has 13 residues. CDR3 region: CASSKARDNEQFF. DNA for the CDR3: TGTGCCAGCAGTAAAGCCAGGGACAATGAGCAGTTCTTC.

The chain employs TRBV9 and TRBJ2-3; perhaps TRBD2 as D (6 bases). The V gene lost 3 bases and the J gene lost 2 bases, with 13 bases spanning the gap. The CDR3 totals 15 residues. In germline, CDR1 is SGDLS, CDR2 YYNGEE. The CDR3 sequence is CASSGLGAYTDTQYF. For the CDR3, the DNA is TGTGCCAGCAGCGGACTAGGGGCATACACAGATACGCAGTATTTT.

The chain couples TRBV5-4 to TRBJ2-3; 7 positions match TRBD2. The V segment lost 4 bases and the J segment 2 bases; nucleotides outside the gene matches: 13. Germline V gene data show CDR1 as SGHNT and CDR2 as YYREEE (reference sequence). This CDR3 is 17 amino acids long. The CDR3 sequence is CASSANQKRGLTDTQYF. Written as DNA, the CDR3 is TGTGCCAGCAGCGCGAACCAGAAGCGGGGACTCACAGATACGCAGTATTTT.

The genes are TRBV9 and TRBJ2-1; 8 positions match TRBD2. Germline V gene sequence: CDR1 SGDLS, CDR2 YYNGEE. The CDR3 loop spans 15 amino acids. The junction had 2 bases not matched to a gene; V was cut back by 3 bases and J by 0 bases. The CDR3 region is CASSDSGNSYNEQFF. Written as DNA, the CDR3 is TGTGCCAGCAGCGATAGCGGGAACTCCTACAATGAGCAGTTCTTC.

V and J are TRBV4-3 and TRBJ2-6; D is unresolved. Trimming cost V 1 base and J 2 bases, with 15 bases left between them. The CDR3 spans 18 residues. Per germline, CDR1 LGHNA and CDR2 YSLEER. CDR3 sequence (DNA): TGCGCCAGCAGCCAAGCCTCGTACTATGGAGCTGGGGCCAACGTCCTGACTTTC. Its protein product is CASSQASYYGAGANVLTF.

The rearrangement links TRBV11-2 to TRBJ2-7; 7 bases are a match to TRBD2. This CDR3 spans 14 amino acids. Per germline, CDR1 SGHAT and CDR2 FQNNGV. Trimming at V came to 5 bases and at J to 6 bases, leaving 10 bases not matched to a gene. CDR3 region: CASSPIRGVGEQYF. The CDR3 nucleotides are TGTGCCAGCAGCCCCATCCGGGGGGTGGGCGAGCAGTACTTC.

The chain links TRBV7-6 to TRBJ2-2, with TRBD2 identical over 8 bases. Per germline, CDR1 SGHVS and CDR2 FNYEAQ. V was pared by 2 bases and J by 4 bases, with 6 bases of the junction left unmatched. The CDR3 runs to 16 residues. The CDR3 is CASSLRSGSPTGELFF. CDR3 nucleotide sequence: TGTGCCAGCAGCTTACGGAGCGGGAGTCCCACCGGGGAGCTGTTTTTT.

This clone was seen more than once but under ten times. The sample holds other DNA sequences that translate to the same CDR3. This chain uses TRBV7-2 with TRBJ1-1, with unresolved D. Germline-derived CDR1 and CDR2 are SGHTA and FQGNSA. V was trimmed by 2 bases and J by 1 base, leaving 8 bases between them. The CDR3 loop spans 14 amino acids. The CDR3 loop is CASSLNIRNTEAFF. In DNA form, the CDR3 reads TGTGCCAGCAGCTTAAATATCCGGAACACTGAAGCTTTCTTT.

This chain links TRBV11-2 with TRBJ2-7; 9 positions match TRBD2. With V trimmed by 1 base and J by 4 bases, 5 bases remained unmatched. The length of the CDR3 is 15 residues. Germline CDR1 and CDR2: SGHAT and FQNNGV. DNA for the CDR3: TGTGCCAGCAGCTTAGCCGAGCGGGGGGCGTACGAGCAGTACTTC. It yields the protein CASSLAERGAYEQYF.

V gene TRBV29-1 combines with J gene TRBJ2-2; 11 bases fit TRBD2. CDR1 and CDR2 (germline): SQVTM, ANQGSEA. The CDR3 is 14 amino acids. The V segment lost 4 bases and the J segment 7 bases; nucleotides outside the gene matches: 5. Here the CDR3 reads CSVGLAGGDGELFF. CDR3 DNA: TGCAGCGTTGGGCTAGCGGGAGGCGACGGGGAGCTGTTTTTT.

This rearrangement joins TRBV5-8 to TRBJ2-1; TRBD1 matches at 10 bases. V lost 4 bases and J lost 3; bases outside the gene matches: 4. The CDR3 is 15 residues long. In germline, CDR1 is SGHTS, CDR2 YDEGEE. DNA of the CDR3: TGTGCCAGCAGCGGACAGGGGGGTAACTACAATGAGCAGTTCTTC. Translated, it gives CASSGQGGNYNEQFF.

As DNA, the CDR3 is TGTGCCATCTCGACAGGGGCTCAGCACTATGGCTACACCTTC. Translating gives CAISTGAQHYGYTF. The V and J genes are TRBV10-3 and TRBJ1-2; 8 nucleotides match TRBD1. There are 14 residues in the CDR3. CDR1 is ENHRY and CDR2 is SYGVKD in the germline V gene. The V gene end was trimmed by 8 bases and the J gene end by 3 bases; junction bases not matched to a gene: 8.